What follows is one T cell receptor beta chain and its context. Its antigen is undetermined. These data come from a study of cytomegalovirus exposure and HLA in healthy donors. The germline V gene encodes CDR1 MNHEY and CDR2 SVGAGI. CDR3 length: 12 residues. Study conclusions and caveats: Among TCR sequences, most were rare, though some public TCRs appeared in many donors. The Asian-associated ancestry cluster reportedly had fewer N-insertions than the approximately 700-donor mean in a later analysis.

The PCR made use of 60 Vbeta and 13 Jbeta primers. This table comes from immunoSEQ multiplex PCR, and its TCRdb copy is limited to in-frame clones, with some not included. Seen here are 120,000 or so clones, 75% to 85% observed once, and the top ten hold approximately 10%. The receptor comes from a young man in good health and CMV-seropositive. The specimen was PBMCs. The genes are TRBV6-5 and TRBJ2-5; tentative D call: TRBD1 (5 bases). The J call is uncertain, as TRBJ2-7 better fits the DNA end. The CDR3 sequence is CASSPGRGEQYF. The CDR3, as DNA: TGTGCCAGCAGCCCCGGTAGGGGCGAGCAGTACTTC.